Below, 18 T cell receptor beta chains from the same sample are listed, as sequenced in a study of blood T cells in healthy people across ages. A second PCR of about 7 to 12 cycles used a sample-barcoded 5' primer and a J-beta primer mix. MiXCR was run by TCRdb on the 5' RACE reads, yielding one entry per CDR3 protein. The sample consists of more than 900,000 distinct CDR3 sequences, around 27% of them appearing once. These sequences were also reported in another study, on T cells of mothers and their children.

Material: blood. These receptors came from a girl under 10 years old in good health.

This clonotype has only a few counts. The CDR3, as DNA: TGCAGCGTTTCGCTCTACGGGACGCCTAATGAAAAACTGTTTTTT. Encoded protein: CSVSLYGTPNEKLFF. The V call is TRBV29-1, the J call TRBJ1-4; a possible D gene is TRBD1 (5 bases). Germline values: CDR1 SQVTM, CDR2 ANQGSEA. This CDR3 has 15 residues. Trimming pared 5 bases from V and 3 bases from J, leaving 16 bases between.

This clonotype appeared a few times. V usage is TRBV6-1 and J usage is TRBJ1-3; 7 bases fit TRBD1. CDR3 length: 14 amino acids. CDR1 is MNHNS and CDR2 is SASEGT in the germline V gene. Trimming at V came to 2 bases and at J to 6 bases, leaving 4 bases not matched to a gene. In DNA form, the CDR3 reads TGTGCCAGCAGTGAACAGGGACAGATAAACACCATATATTTT. Amino acids: CASSEQGQINTIYF.

The sample holds a few counts of this clonotype. The rearrangement joins TRBV10-3 to TRBJ2-7; D unresolved. This CDR3 is 14 amino acids long. The V end lost 1 base, the J end lost 3 bases, and 10 bases lay between the germline ends. Germline V gene data show CDR1 as ENHRY and CDR2 as SYGVKD. The CDR3 sequence: CAISELGRSYEQYF. CDR3 sequence (DNA): TGTGCCATCAGTGAGTTAGGACGGAGCTACGAGCAGTACTTC.

This clonotype was seen a handful of times. The chain links TRBV6-5 to TRBJ2-5, with TRBD1 identical over 8 bases. This CDR3 is 16 amino acids long. J lost 5 bases, V lost 0 bases, and 8 bases had no gene match. Germline V gene lookup returns CDR1 MNHEY and CDR2 SVGAGI. CDR3 nucleotides: TGTGCCAGCAGTTACTCGGTGCAGGGGGCATTGGAGACCCAGTACTTC. It codes for CASSYSVQGALETQYF.

V is TRBV29-1 and J is TRBJ1-1, with D unresolved. CDR1 is SQVTM, CDR2 ANQGSEA, per germline. The CDR3 has 11 residues. The CDR3 spells CGETQNTEAFF. In DNA, the CDR3 is TGCGGCGAAACACAGAACACTGAAGCTTTCTTT.

This clonotype was picked up a small number of times. The rearrangement uses TRBV9 and TRBJ2-5; D is uncertain. The assigned J gene may be wrong: the sequence end matches TRBJ2-1 better. CDR1 and CDR2 (germline): SGDLS, YYNGEE. The CDR3 runs 15 residues. DNA of the CDR3: TGTGCCAGCAGCCCCCAAAGTCCGGTTTTCAATGAGCAGTTCTTC. Translation gives CASSPQSPVFNEQFF.

This clonotype appeared a few times. The chain has TRBV29-1 and TRBJ1-2; the D gene is possibly TRBD1 (5 bases). The germline gives CDR1 SQVTM, CDR2 ANQGSEA. The CDR3 has 16 residues. The ends were cut back, 7 bases at V and 0 bases at J, with 21 bases in the middle. CDR3 nucleotide sequence: TGCAGCGCGAAAAGGGTCCAGGGCCTAGCTAACTATGGCTACACCTTC. The encoded protein is CSAKRVQGLANYGYTF. Filled out from reference TRBV29-1 and TRBJ1-2, the complete variable domain reads SAVISQKPSRDICQRGTSLTIQCQVDSQVTMMFWYRQQPGQSLTLIATANQGSEATYESGFVIDKFPISRPNLTFSTLTVSNMSPEDSSIYLCSAKRVQGLANYGYTFGSGTRLTVV.

This clonotype has a count of ten or more. The V call is TRBV7-9, the J call TRBJ1-1; TRBD1 agrees at 12 bases. After removal of 5 bases from V and 5 bases from J, the junction contained 6 bases not matched to a gene. This CDR3 comprises 15 residues. Germline loops: CDR1 SEHNR, CDR2 FQNEAQ (reference sequence). The CDR3 coding sequence is TGTGCCAGCAGCCAAGGGGGACAGGGGGCAACTGAAGCTTTCTTT. Translated: CASSQGGQGATEAFF.

The V call is TRBV20-1, the J call TRBJ1-1; D not resolved. The V and J ends lost 5 bases and 0 bases respectively, with 13 bases between them. The CDR3 sequence is 14 residues long. Per germline, CDR1 DFQATT and CDR2 SNEGSKA (reference sequence). The CDR3 sequence: CSARRGSLNTEAFF. The CDR3 DNA reads TGCAGTGCTCGGCGCGGCAGCTTGAACACTGAAGCTTTCTTT.

The V gene is TRBV7-9, the J gene TRBJ2-1, with 10 bases identical to TRBD1. With 3 bases clipped from V and 7 bases from J, the junction kept 6 bases outside the gene matches. This CDR3 has 15 amino acids. CDR1 SEHNR and CDR2 FQNEAQ come from the germline V gene (reference sequence). CDR3 nucleotide sequence: TGTGCCAGCAGCTTCCCGGGACAGGGGAGGAATGAGCAGTTCTTC. It encodes CASSFPGQGRNEQFF. Supplemented by reference TRBV7-9 and TRBJ2-1, the full variable domain reads DTGVSQNPRHKITKRGQNVTFRCDPISEHNRLYWYRQTLGQGPEFLTYFQNEAQLEKSRLLSDRFSAERPKGSFSTLEIQRTEQGDSAMYLCASSFPGQGRNEQFFGPGTRLTVL.

This clonotype was seen ten or more times. V usage is TRBV7-9 and J usage is TRBJ2-5, with D perhaps TRBD2 (5 bases). The CDR3 is 15 residues long. V lost 5 bases, J lost 5 bases, and 18 bases lay in between. Germline lookup yields CDR1 SEHNR and CDR2 FQNEAQ (reference sequence). CDR3 DNA: TGTGCCAGCAGCCCCCTCCTCCGGCCGGGGGAGACCCAGTACTTC. Amino acid sequence: CASSPLLRPGETQYF.

This clonotype came up a few times. An end of the junction differs from the germline gene, which may be a read error. The chain recombines TRBV20-1 with TRBJ2-5, with D unresolved. The CDR3 extends over 11 amino acids. The germline gives CDR1 DFQATT, CDR2 SNEGSKA (reference sequence). The CDR3 loop is CSARSMTSTPF. The CDR3 nucleotides are TGCAGTGCCCGTTCCATGACAAGCACCCCTTTC.

J is TRBJ2-3 and V is TRBV5-4; D is uncertain. Germline CDR1 is SGHNT and CDR2 is YYREEE (reference sequence). CDR3 length: 12 residues. V lost 4 bases to trimming and J lost 6 bases, with 9 bases between them. The CDR3: CASSDLIDTQYF. The CDR3 DNA is TGTGCCAGCAGCGACTTAATCGATACGCAGTATTTT.

The chain has TRBV27 and TRBJ2-2; D is unresolved. The CDR3 has 15 residues. V was pared by 5 bases and J by 8 bases, with 18 bases between. Germline CDR1 MNHEY, CDR2 SMNVEV (reference sequence). CDR3 protein: CASSPVMTPLGELFF. In DNA, the CDR3 is TGTGCCAGCAGTCCAGTGATGACCCCTCTGGGGGAGCTGTTTTTT.

This clonotype was picked up one time. This chain joins TRBV20-1 and TRBJ2-1; D remains ambiguous. CDR1 DFQATT and CDR2 SNEGSKA come from the germline V gene (reference sequence). Trimming pared 0 bases from V and 6 bases from J, leaving 9 bases between. The CDR3 totals 13 residues. CDR3: CSARDHISNEQFF. The CDR3 coding sequence is TGCAGTGCTAGAGATCATATCAGCAATGAGCAGTTCTTC.

This clonotype occurred a few times. This chain joins TRBV11-1 and TRBJ2-5; D not resolved. The ends were cut back, 6 bases at V and 5 bases at J, with 16 bases in the middle. Germline-derived CDR1 and CDR2 are SGHAT and FQDESV (reference sequence). The CDR3 length is 14 residues. As DNA, the CDR3 is TGTGCCAGCAGTCCTTCGATGAGGTCGGAGACCCAGTACTTC. Translating it yields CASSPSMRSETQYF. Together with reference TRBV11-1 and TRBJ2-5, the CDR3 gives the full variable domain: EAEVAQSPRYKITEKSQAVAFWCDPISGHATLYWYRQILGQGPELLVQFQDESVVDDSQLPKDRFSAERLKGVDSTLKIQPAELGDSAMYLCASSPSMRSETQYFGPGTRLLVL.

The rearrangement links TRBV5-1 to TRBJ1-1; no clear D. Germline loops: CDR1 SGHRS, CDR2 YFSETQ. The CDR3 runs to 15 residues. Trimming took 0 bases from V and 0 from J, leaving 9 bases between them. The CDR3 protein is CASSLAAVMNTEAFF. CDR3 in DNA: TGCGCCAGCAGCTTGGCCGCAGTTATGAACACTGAAGCTTTCTTT.

V is TRBV28 and J is TRBJ2-5; D ambiguous. With 3 bases removed from V and 7 bases from J, the gap between germline ends came to 6 bases. Germline CDR1 and CDR2: MDHEN and SYDVKM. The CDR3 has 11 amino acids. The CDR3 sequence is CASSFGRTQYF. Here the CDR3 DNA reads TGTGCCAGCAGTTTTGGACGGACCCAGTACTTC.